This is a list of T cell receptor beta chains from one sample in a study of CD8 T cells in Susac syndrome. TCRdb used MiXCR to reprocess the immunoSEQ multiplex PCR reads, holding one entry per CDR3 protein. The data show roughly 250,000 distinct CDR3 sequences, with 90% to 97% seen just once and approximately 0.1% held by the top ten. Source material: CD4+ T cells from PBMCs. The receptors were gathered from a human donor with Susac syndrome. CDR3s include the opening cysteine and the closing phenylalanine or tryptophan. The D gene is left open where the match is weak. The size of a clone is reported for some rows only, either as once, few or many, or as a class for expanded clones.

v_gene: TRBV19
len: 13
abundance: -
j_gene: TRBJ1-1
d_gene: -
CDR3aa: CASSAVSRTEAFF
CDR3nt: TGTGCCAGTAGTGCTGTTAGTAGGACTGAAGCTTTCTTT

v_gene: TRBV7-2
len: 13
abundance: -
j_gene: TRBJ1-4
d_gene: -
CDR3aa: CASSSYTDEKLFF
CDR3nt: TGTGCCAGCAGCTCTTACACAGATGAAAAACTGTTTTTT

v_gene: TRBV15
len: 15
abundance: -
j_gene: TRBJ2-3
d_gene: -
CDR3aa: CATSTTWGSTDTQYF
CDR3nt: TGTGCCACGTCCACTACGTGGGGGAGCACAGATACGCAGTATTTT

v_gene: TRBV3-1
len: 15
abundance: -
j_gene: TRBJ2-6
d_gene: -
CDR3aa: CASSQVRAGANVLTF
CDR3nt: TGTGCCAGCAGCCAAGTCAGGGCCGGGGCCAACGTCCTGACTTTC

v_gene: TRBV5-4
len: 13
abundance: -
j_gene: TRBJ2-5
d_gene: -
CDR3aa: CASTQTGGVTQYF
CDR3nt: TGTGCCAGCACTCAGACAGGTGGAGTGACCCAGTACTTC

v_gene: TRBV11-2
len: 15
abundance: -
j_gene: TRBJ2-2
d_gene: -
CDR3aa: CASSPLTGNTGELFF
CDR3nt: TGTGCCAGCAGCCCGCTCACCGGAAACACCGGGGAGCTGTTTTTT

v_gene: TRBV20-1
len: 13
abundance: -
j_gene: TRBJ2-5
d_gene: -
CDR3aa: CSASGGLQETQYF
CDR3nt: TGCAGTGCTAGCGGGGGGCTTCAAGAGACCCAGTACTTC

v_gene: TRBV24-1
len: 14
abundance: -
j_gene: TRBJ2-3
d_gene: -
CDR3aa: CATSGGVVTDTQYF
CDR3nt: TGTGCCACCAGTGGGGGCGTCGTCACAGATACGCAGTATTTT

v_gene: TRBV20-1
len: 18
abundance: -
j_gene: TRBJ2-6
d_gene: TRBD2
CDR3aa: CSASRREALSSGANVLTF
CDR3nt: TGCAGTGCTAGCCGGCGGGAGGCCCTCAGCTCTGGGGCCAACGTCCTGACTTTC

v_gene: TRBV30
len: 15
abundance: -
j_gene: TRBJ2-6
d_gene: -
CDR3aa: CAWSVRVSGANVLTF
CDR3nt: TGTGCCTGGAGTGTCAGGGTTTCAGGGGCCAACGTCCTGACTTTC

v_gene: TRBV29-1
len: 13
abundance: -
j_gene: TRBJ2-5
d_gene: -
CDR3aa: CSVDKDFLETQYF
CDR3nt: TGCAGCGTTGATAAGGACTTTCTGGAGACCCAGTACTTC

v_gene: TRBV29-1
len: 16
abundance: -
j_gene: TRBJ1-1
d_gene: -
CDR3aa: CSAKRRGGVADTEAFF
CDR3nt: TGCAGCGCCAAACGACGTGGAGGAGTGGCAGACACTGAAGCTTTCTTT

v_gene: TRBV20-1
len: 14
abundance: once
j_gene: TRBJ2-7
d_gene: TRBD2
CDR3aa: CSARGTSGNYEQYF
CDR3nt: TGCAGTGCTCGAGGGACTAGCGGGAACTACGAGCAGTACTTC

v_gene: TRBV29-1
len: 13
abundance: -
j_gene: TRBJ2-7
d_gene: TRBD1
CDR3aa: CSVVVQGSHEQYF
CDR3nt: TGCAGCGTTGTGGTACAGGGGTCCCACGAGCAGTACTTC

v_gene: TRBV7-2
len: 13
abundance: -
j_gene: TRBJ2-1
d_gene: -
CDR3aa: CASSLESLAEQFF
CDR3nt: TGTGCCAGCAGCTTAGAGTCCCTAGCGGAGCAGTTCTTC

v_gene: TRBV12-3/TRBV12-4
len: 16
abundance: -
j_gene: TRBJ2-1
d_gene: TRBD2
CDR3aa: CASSSRLAGATNEQFF
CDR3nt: TGTGCCAGCAGTTCCCGACTAGCGGGAGCGACGAATGAGCAGTTCTTC

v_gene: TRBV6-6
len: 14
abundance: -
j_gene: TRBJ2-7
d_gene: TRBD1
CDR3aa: CASSPPGTGNEQYF
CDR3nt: TGTGCCAGCAGTCCGCCCGGGACAGGGAACGAGCAGTACTTC

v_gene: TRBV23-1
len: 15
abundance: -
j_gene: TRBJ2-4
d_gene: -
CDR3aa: CASSPWTLAKNIQYF
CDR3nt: TGCGCCAGCAGTCCGTGGACACTAGCCAAAAACATTCAGTACTTC

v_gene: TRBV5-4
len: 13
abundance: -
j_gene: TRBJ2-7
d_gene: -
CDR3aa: CASSRYGALGQYF
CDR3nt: TGTGCCAGCAGCCGATACGGGGCCCTGGGGCAGTACTTC

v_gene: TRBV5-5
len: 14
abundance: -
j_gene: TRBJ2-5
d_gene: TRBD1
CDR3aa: CASREDRATETQYF
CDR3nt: TGTGCCAGCAGGGAGGACAGGGCAACAGAGACCCAGTACTTC

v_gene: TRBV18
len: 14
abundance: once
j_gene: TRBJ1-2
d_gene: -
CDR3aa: CASSPMEAQAGYTF
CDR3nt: TGTGCCAGCTCACCGATGGAGGCTCAGGCGGGCTACACCTTC

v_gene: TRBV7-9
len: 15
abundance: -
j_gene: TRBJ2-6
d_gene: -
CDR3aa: CASSFRASGANVLTF
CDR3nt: TGTGCCAGCAGCTTCAGGGCCTCTGGGGCCAACGTCCTGACTTTC

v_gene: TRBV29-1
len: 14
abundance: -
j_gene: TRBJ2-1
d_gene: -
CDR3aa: CSAGPGLSYNEQFF
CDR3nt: TGCAGCGCCGGTCCCGGGCTTTCCTACAATGAGCAGTTCTTC

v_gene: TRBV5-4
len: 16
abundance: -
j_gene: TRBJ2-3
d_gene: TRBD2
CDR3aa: CASSLFPAGGQDTQYF
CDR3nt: TGTGCCAGCAGCTTGTTTCCAGCGGGAGGGCAAGATACGCAGTATTTT

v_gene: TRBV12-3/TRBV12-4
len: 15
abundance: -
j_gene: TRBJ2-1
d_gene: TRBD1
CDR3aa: CASTPLTGGYNEQFF
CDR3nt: TGTGCCAGCACCCCATTGACAGGGGGCTACAATGAGCAGTTCTTC

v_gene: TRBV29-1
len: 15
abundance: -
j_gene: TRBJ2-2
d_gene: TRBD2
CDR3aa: CSVALSGKPTGELFF
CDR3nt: TGCAGCGTTGCCCTAAGCGGGAAACCCACCGGGGAGCTGTTTTTT

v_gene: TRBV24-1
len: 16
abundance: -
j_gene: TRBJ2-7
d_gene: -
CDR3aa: CATSDPGGETGYEQYF
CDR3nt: TGTGCCACCAGCGACCCAGGCGGAGAGACGGGGTACGAGCAGTACTTC

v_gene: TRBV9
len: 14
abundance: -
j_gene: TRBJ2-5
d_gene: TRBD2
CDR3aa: CASSASGRGETQYF
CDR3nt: TGTGCCAGCAGCGCTAGCGGGAGAGGGGAGACCCAGTACTTC

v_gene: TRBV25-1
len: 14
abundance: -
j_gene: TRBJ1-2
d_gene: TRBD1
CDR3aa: CASRGQGNNYGYTF
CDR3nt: TGTGCCAGCAGGGGACAGGGGAATAACTATGGCTACACCTTC

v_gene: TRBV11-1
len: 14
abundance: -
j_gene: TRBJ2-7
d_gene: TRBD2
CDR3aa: CASRLIAGGGEQYF
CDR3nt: TGTGCCAGCAGATTGATAGCGGGAGGTGGCGAGCAGTACTTC

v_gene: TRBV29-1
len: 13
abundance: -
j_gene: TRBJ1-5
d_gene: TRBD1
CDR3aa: CSVGTGNNQPQHF
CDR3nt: TGCAGCGTAGGGACAGGGAACAATCAGCCCCAGCATTTT

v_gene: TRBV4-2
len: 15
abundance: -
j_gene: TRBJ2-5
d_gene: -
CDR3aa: CASSQEGRDEETQYF
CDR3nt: TGTGCCAGCAGCCAAGAAGGACGGGACGAGGAGACCCAGTACTTC

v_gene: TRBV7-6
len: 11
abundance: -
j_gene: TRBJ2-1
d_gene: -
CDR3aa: CASSSIGEQFF
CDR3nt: TGTGCCAGCAGCTCGATAGGTGAGCAGTTCTTC

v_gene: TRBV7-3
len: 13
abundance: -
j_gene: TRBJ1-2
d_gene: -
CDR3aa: CASRPGLGYGYTF
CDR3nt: TGTGCCAGCAGGCCCGGTCTCGGCTATGGCTACACCTTC

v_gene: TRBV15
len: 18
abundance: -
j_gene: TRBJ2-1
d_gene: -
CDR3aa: CATSTPGDYRRNFNEQFF
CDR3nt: TGTGCCACCAGCACCCCCGGCGACTACCGGAGGAACTTCAATGAGCAGTTCTTC

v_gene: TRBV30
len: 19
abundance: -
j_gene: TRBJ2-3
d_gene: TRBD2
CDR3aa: CAWSVRRTSGPFGTDTQYF
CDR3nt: TGTGCCTGGAGTGTAAGGCGGACTAGCGGGCCCTTTGGAACAGATACGCAGTATTTT

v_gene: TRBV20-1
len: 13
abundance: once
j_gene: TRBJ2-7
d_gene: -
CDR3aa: CSARARDSYEQYF
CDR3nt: TGCAGTGCTAGAGCGCGGGACTCCTACGAGCAGTACTTC

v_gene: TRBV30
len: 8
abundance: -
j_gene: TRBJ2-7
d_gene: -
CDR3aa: CAVSQQYF
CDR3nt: TGTGCCGTGTCACAGCAGTACTTC

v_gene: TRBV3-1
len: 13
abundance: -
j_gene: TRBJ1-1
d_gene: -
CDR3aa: CASSQVGGAEAFF
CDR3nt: TGTGCCAGCAGCCAAGTTGGGGGTGCTGAAGCTTTCTTT

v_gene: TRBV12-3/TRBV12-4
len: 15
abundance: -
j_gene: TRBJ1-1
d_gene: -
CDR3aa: CASSSPTGWNTEAFF
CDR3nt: TGTGCCAGCAGTTCCCCAACAGGGTGGAACACTGAAGCTTTCTTT

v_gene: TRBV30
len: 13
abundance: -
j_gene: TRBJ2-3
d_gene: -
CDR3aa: CAWTRNPTDTQYF
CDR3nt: TGTGCCTGGACCCGAAACCCGACAGATACGCAGTATTTT